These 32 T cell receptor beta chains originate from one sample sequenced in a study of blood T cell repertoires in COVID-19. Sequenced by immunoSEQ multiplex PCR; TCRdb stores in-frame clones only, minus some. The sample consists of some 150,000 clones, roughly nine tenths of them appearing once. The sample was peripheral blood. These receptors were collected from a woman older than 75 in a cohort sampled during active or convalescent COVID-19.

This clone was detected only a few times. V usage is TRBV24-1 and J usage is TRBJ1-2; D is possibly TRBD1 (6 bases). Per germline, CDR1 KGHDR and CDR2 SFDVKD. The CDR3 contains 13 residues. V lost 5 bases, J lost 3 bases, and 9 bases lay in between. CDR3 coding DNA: TGTGCCACCAGTGGAACAGGGTACTATGGCTACACCTTC. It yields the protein CATSGTGYYGYTF.

The CDR3 sequence: CASSRRAGAHSGGYTF. In nucleotides, the CDR3 is TGTGCCAGCAGCAGAAGGGCAGGGGCCCACTCAGGCGGCTACACCTTC. This chain connects TRBV6-2 or TRBV6-3 to TRBJ1-2; D is possibly TRBD1 (6 bases). The CDR3 spans 16 residues. V lost 6 bases and J 8 bases, leaving 25 bases between the germline ends. Germline-derived CDR1 and CDR2 are MNHEY and SVGEGT.

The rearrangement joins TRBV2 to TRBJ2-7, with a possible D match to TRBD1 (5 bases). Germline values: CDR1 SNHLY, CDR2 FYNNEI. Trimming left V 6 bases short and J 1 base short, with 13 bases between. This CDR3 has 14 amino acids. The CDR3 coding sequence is TGTGCCAGCAGGAGGACAATTTTATCCTACGAGCAGTACTTC. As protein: CASRRTILSYEQYF.

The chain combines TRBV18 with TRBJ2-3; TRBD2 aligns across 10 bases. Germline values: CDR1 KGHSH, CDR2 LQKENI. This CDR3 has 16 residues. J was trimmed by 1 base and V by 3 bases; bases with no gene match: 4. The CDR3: CASSPTSGLGTDTQYF. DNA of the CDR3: TGTGCCAGCTCACCGACTAGCGGGCTCGGCACAGATACGCAGTATTTT.

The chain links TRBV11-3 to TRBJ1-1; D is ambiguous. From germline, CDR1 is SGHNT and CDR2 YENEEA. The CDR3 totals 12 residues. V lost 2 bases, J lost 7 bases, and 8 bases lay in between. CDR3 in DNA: TGTGCCAGCAGCTTATCGGGGAATGAAGCTTTCTTT. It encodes CASSLSGNEAFF.

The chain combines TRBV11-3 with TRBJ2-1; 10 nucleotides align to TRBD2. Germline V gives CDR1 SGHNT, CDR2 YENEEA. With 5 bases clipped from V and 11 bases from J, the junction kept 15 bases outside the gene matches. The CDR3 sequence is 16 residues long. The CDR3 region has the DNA TGTGCCAGCAGCGAAGACAGCGGGGGGGCTTGGGACCAGCAGTTCTTC. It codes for CASSEDSGGAWDQQFF.

In DNA, the CDR3 is TGTGCCAGCAGCTCACCAACAGGGGGGGGTGAAAAACTGTTTTTT. Its protein is CASSSPTGGGEKLFF. The genes are TRBV7-6 and TRBJ1-4; TRBD1 matches at 8 bases. Germline lookup yields CDR1 SGHVS and CDR2 FNYEAQ. V dropped 4 bases and J dropped 7; count of bases not matched to a gene: 8. CDR3 length: 15 amino acids. Filled out from reference TRBV7-6 and TRBJ1-4, the complete variable domain reads GAGVSQSPRYKVTKRGQDVALRCDPISGHVSLYWYRQALGQGPEFLTYFNYEAQQDKSGLPNDRFSAERPEGSISTLTIQRTEQRDSAMYRCASSSPTGGGEKLFFGSGTQLSVL.

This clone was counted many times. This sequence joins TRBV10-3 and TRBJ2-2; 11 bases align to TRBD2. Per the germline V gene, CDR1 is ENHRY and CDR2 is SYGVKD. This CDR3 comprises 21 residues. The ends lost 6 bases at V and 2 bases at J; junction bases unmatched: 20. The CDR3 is CAIRSWDFRATSGVNTGELFF. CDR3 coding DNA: TGTGCCATCAGGAGCTGGGACTTCAGAGCGACTAGCGGGGTTAACACCGGGGAGCTGTTTTTT.

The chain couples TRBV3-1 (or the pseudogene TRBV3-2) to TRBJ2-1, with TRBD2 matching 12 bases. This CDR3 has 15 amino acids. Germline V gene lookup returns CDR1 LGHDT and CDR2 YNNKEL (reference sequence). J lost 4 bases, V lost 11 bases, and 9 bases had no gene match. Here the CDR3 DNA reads TGTGCCGCTACGGGAGGACTAGCGGGATACAATGAGCAGTTCTTC. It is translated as CAATGGLAGYNEQFF.

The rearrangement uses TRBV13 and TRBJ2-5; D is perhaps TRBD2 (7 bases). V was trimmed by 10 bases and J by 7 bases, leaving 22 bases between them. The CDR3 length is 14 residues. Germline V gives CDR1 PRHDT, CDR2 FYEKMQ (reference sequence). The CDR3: CATKRGGGPGTQYF. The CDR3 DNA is TGTGCCACCAAAAGAGGCGGGGGCCCCGGGACCCAGTACTTC.

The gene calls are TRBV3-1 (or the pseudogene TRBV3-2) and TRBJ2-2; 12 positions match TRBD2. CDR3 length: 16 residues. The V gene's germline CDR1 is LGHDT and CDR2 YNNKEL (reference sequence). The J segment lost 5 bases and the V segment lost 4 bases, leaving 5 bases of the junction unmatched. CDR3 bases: TGTGCCAGCAGCCCCCCGGGACTAGCGGGTACCGGGGAGCTGTTTTTT. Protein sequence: CASSPPGLAGTGELFF.

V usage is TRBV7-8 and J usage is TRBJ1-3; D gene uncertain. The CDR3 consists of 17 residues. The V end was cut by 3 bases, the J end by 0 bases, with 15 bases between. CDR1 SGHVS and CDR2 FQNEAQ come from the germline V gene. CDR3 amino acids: CASSFSVGSVSGNTIYF. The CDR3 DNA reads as TGTGCCAGCAGCTTTAGCGTGGGGTCAGTCTCTGGAAACACCATATATTTT.

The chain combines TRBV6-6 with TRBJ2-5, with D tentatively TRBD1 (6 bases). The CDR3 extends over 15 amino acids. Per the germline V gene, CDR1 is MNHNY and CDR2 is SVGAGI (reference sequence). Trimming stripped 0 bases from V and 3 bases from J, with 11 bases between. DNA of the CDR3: TGTGCCAGCAGTTACTCGGGAACAGGGAAAGAGACCCAGTACTTC. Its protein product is CASSYSGTGKETQYF.

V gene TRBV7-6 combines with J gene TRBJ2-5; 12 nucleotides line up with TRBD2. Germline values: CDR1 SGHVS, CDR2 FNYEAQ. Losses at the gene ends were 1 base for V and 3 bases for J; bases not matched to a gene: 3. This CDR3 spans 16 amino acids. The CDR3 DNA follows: TGTGCCAGCAGCTTAGGACTAGCGGGAGCTGAAGAGACCCAGTACTTC. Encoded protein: CASSLGLAGAEETQYF.

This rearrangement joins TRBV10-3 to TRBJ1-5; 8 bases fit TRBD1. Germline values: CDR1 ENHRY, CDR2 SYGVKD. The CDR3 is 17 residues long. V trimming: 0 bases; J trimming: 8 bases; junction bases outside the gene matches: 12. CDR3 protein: CAISESGRGRGREPQHF. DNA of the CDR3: TGTGCCATCAGTGAGTCGGGAAGGGGCAGGGGGCGTGAGCCCCAGCATTTT.

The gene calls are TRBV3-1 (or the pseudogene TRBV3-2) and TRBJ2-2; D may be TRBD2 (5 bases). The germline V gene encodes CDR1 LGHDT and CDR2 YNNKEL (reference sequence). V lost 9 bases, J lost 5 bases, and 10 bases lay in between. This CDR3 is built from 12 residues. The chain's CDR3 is CASGLPTGELFF. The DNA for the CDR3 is TGTGCCAGTGGACTCCCAACCGGGGAGCTGTTTTTT.

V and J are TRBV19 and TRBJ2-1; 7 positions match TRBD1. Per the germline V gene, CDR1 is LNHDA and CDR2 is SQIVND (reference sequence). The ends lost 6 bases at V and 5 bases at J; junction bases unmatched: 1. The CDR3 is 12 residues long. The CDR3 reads CASRGQHNEQFF. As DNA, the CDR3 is TGTGCCAGTAGGGGACAGCACAATGAGCAGTTCTTC.

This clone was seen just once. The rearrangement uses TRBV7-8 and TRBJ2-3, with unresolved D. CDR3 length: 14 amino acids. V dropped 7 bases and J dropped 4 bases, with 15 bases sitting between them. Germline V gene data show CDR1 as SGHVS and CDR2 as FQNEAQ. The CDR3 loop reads CASTAGPEADTQYF. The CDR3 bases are TGTGCCAGCACGGCCGGCCCTGAGGCAGATACGCAGTATTTT.

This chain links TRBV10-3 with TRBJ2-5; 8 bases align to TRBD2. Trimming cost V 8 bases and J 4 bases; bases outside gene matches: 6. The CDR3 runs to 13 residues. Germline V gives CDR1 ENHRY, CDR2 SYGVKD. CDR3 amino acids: CAIASGGLETQYF. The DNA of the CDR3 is TGTGCCATCGCGAGCGGGGGACTAGAGACCCAGTACTTC.

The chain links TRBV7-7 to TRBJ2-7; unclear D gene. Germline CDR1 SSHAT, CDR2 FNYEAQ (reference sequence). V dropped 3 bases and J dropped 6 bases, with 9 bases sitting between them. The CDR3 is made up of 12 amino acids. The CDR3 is CASSLVRSEQYV. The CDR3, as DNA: TGTGCCAGCAGCTTGGTCCGTAGCGAGCAGTACGTC.

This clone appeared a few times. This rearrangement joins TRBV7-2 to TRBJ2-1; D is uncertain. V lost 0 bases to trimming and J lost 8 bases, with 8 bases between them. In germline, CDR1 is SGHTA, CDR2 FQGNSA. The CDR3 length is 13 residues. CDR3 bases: TGTGCCAGCAGCTTAGCTGTGGCATATGAGCAGTTCTTC. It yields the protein CASSLAVAYEQFF. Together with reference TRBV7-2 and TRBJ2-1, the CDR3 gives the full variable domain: GAGVSQSPSNKVTEKGKDVELRCDPISGHTALYWYRQSLGQGLEFLIYFQGNSAPDKSGLPSDRFSAERTGGSVSTLTIQRTQQEDSAVYLCASSLAVAYEQFFGPGTRLTVL.

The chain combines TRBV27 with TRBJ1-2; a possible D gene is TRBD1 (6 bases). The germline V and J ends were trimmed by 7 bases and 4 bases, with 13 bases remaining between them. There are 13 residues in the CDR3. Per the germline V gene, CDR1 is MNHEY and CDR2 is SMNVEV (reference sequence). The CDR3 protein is CASMGVGGYGYTF. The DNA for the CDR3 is TGTGCCAGCATGGGAGTAGGGGGCTATGGCTACACCTTC.

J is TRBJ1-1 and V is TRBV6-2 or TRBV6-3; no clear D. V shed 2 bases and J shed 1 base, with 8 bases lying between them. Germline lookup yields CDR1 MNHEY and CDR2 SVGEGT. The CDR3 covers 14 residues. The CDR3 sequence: CASSYGLRNTEAFF. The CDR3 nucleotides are TGTGCCAGCAGTTACGGACTTCGGAACACTGAAGCTTTCTTT.

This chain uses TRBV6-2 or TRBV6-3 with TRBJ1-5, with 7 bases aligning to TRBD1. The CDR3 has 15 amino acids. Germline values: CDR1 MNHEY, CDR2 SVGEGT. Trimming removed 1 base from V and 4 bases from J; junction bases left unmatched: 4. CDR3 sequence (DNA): TGTGCCAGCAGTTACTATGACAGGGATAATCAGCCCCAGCATTTT. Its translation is CASSYYDRDNQPQHF.

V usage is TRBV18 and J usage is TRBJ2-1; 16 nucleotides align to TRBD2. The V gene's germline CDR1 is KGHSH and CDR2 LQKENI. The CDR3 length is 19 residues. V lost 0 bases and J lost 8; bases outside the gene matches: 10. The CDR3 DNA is TGTGCCAGCTCACCACCGGGACTAGCGGGAGGGCCTATATGGTATGAGCAGTTCTTC. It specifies CASSPPGLAGGPIWYEQFF. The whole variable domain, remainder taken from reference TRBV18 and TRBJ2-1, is NAGVMQNPRHLVRRRGQEARLRCSPMKGHSHVYWYRQLPEEGLKFMVYLQKENIIDESGMPKERFSAEFPKEGPSILRIQQVVRGDSAAYFCASSPPGLAGGPIWYEQFFGPGTRLTVL.

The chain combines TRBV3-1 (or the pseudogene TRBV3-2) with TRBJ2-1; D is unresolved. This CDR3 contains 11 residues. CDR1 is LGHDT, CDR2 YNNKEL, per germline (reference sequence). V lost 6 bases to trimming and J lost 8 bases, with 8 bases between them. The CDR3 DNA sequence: TGTGCCAGCAGTCTAATCGATGAGCAGTTCTTC. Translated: CASSLIDEQFF.

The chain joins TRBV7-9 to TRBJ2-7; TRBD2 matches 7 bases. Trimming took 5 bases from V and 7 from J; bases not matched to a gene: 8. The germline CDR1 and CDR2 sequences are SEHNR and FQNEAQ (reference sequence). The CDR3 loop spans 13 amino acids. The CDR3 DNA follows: TGTGCCAGCAGCCGCGGGGCGGGAGATGAGCAGTACGTC. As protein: CASSRGAGDEQYV.

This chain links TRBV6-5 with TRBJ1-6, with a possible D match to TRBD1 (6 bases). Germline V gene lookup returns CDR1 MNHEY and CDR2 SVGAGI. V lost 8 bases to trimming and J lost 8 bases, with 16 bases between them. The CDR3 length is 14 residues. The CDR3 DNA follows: TGTGCCAGCGGTTTCGGGACAATCGATTCACCCCTCCACTTT. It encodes CASGFGTIDSPLHF.

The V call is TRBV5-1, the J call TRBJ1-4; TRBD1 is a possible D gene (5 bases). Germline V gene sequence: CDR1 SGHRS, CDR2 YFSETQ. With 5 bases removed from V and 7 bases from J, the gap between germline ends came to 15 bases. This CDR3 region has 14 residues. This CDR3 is CASRQYVGGEKLFF. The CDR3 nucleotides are TGCGCCAGCAGGCAATACGTCGGGGGTGAAAAACTGTTTTTT.

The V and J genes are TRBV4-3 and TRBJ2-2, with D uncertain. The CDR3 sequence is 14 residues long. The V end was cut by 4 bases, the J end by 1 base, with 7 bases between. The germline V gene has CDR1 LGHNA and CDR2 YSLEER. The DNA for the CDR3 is TGCGCCAGCAGCCGCCGACTGAACACCGGGGAGCTGTTTTTT. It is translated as CASSRRLNTGELFF.

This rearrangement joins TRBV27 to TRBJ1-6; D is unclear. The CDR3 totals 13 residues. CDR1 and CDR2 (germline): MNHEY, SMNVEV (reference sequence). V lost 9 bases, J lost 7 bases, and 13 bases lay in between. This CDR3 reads CASRTGVNSPLHF. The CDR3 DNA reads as TGTGCCAGTCGGACGGGAGTCAATTCACCCCTCCACTTT.

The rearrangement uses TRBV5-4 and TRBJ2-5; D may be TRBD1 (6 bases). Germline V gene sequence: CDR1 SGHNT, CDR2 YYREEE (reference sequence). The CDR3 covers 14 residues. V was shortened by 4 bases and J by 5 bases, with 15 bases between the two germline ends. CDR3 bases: TGTGCCAGCAGCCCGGACAGAGGCGTGGAGACCCAGTACTTC. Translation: CASSPDRGVETQYF. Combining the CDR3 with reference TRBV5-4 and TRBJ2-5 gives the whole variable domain ETGVTQSPTHLIKTRGQQVTLRCSSQSGHNTVSWYQQALGQGPQFIFQYYREEENGRGNFPPRFSGLQFPNYSSELNVNALELDDSALYLCASSPDRGVETQYFGPGTRLLVL.